The 2 T cell receptor beta chains presented below share a single source sample, sequenced in a study of Graves' ophthalmopathy and Graves' hyperthyroidism. CDR3 regions of TCR beta were amplified from RNA transcripts. An opening RT-PCR round employed HTBI primers and preceded a second-round multiplex PCR. TCRdb itself ran the multiplex PCR reads through MiXCR, one entry per CDR3 protein. The repertoire includes 500,000 to 700,000 distinct CDR3 sequences, 35% to 45% of them detected once, and about 4% sits in the top ten. The specimen sequenced was peripheral blood or thyroid tissue (not recorded which). These receptors all come from an adult man with Graves' hyperthyroidism.

The rearrangement uses TRBV28 and TRBJ2-5; D is ambiguous. Germline CDR1 reads MDHEN; CDR2 reads SYDVKM. Trimming pared 4 bases from V and 2 bases from J, leaving 20 bases between. The CDR3 sequence is 17 residues long. The CDR3 DNA follows: TGTGCCAGCAGTTCCTCTGGGCGGCGCAGATATCAAGAGACCCAGTACTTC. Protein sequence: CASSSSGRRRYQETQYF.

This clonotype was recorded once. The CDR3 carries no conserved terminal phenylalanine or tryptophan, so it likely arises from a read error. The chain is built from TRBV5-1 and TRBJ1-3; TRBD1 might be the D (5 bases). Germline values: CDR1 SGHRS, CDR2 YFSETQ. The CDR3 spans 13 residues. The germline V and J ends were trimmed by 2 bases and 7 bases, with 10 bases remaining between them. The CDR3 coding sequence is TGCGCCAGCAGCTTTGAAGGGACGAACACCATATATCTT. Translation gives CASSFEGTNTIYL.